The sample holds one count of the clone carrying this T cell receptor beta chain. Its specificity is unknown. This entry belongs to a study of blood T cells in healthy people across ages. Broader study findings: Total diversity from one million sequenced T cells was likely underestimated. Older age went with lower TCR beta diversity per million T cells, in a roughly linear way.

Together with a sample-barcoded 5' primer, a J-beta primer mix was included in a second PCR lasting about 7 to 11 cycles. TCRdb passed the 5' RACE reads through MiXCR, listing each CDR3 protein once. The table lists around 900,000 distinct CDR3 sequences, roughly 50% of them singletons. The CDR3 runs 17 residues. Trimming shortened V by 3 bases and J by 0 bases, and 15 bases separated the two germline ends. CDR1 SNHLY and CDR2 FYNNEI come from the germline V gene. The J gene is TRBJ2-1, the V gene TRBV2; D call uncertain. The material sequenced was blood. The sequence derives from a woman in her sixties or seventies in good health. Written as DNA, the CDR3 is TGTGCCAGCAGTGACGTCGGCCATGTAACCTCCTACAATGAGCAGTTCTTC. Translating it yields CASSDVGHVTSYNEQFF.